This T cell receptor beta chain was recovered during a study of neurological immune-mediated disorders. Findings and limits, study-wide: CDR3 amino acid sequences found in expanded clones were never shared across subjects, suggesting private repertoires in all groups.

This CDR3 is built from 14 residues. Germline loops: CDR1 SNHLY, CDR2 FYNNEI. V dropped 4 bases and J dropped 7 bases, with 13 bases sitting between them. The table lists this clonotype with many counts. What it binds is unknown. The authors produced cDNA by 5'RACE using 10-nucleotide random UMIs. TCRdb redid the calling of the 5' RACE reads with MiXCR, one entry per CDR3 protein. The data show some 55,000 distinct CDR3 sequences, approximately 9.2% seen once. As for time point: longitudinal time-point 3. The unsorted libraries were made from 2 million PBMCs kept at -80 C. The chain uses TRBV2 and TRBJ1-4; D gene ambiguous. The sequenced sample consisted of PBMCs. The receptor was isolated from a woman aged 40 to 55 in good health. This CDR3 reads CASSVLPVGEKLFF. CDR3 DNA: TGTGCCAGCAGTGTCTTGCCAGTTGGTGAAAAACTGTTTTTT.